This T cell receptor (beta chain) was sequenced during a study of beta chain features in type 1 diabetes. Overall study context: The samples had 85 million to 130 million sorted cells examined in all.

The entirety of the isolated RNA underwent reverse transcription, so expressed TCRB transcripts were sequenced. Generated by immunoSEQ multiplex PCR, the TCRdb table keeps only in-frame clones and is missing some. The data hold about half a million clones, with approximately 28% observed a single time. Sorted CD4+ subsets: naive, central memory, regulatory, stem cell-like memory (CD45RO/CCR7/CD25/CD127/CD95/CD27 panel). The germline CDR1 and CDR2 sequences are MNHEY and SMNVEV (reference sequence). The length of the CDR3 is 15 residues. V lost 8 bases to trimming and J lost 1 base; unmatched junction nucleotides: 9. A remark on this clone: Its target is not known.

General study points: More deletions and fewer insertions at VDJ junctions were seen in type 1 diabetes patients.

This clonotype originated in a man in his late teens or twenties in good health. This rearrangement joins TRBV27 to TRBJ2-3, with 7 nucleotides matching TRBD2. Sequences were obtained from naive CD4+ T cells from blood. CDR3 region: CASRDRLAGTDTQYF. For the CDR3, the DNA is TGTGCCAGCCGAGATCGGCTAGCGGGCACAGATACGCAGTATTTT.